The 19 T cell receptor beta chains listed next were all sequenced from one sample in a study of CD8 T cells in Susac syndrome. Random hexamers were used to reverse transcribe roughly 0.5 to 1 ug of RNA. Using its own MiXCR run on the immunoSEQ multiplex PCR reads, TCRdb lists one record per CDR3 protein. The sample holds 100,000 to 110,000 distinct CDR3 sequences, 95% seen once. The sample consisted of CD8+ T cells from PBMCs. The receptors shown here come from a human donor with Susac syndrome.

The CDR3, as DNA: TGTGCCACCAGCAGAGATCGAGGCGGGAGAGGGTACAATGAGCAGTTCTTC. Amino acids: CATSRDRGGRGYNEQFF. J is TRBJ2-1 and V is TRBV15; 7 bases map to TRBD2. This CDR3 spans 17 amino acids. Trimming cost V 0 bases and J 4 bases; bases outside gene matches: 9. Germline V gene sequence: CDR1 LNHNV, CDR2 YYDKDF (reference sequence).

In nucleotides, the CDR3 is TGTGCCACCAGCAGAGATAGTGGGGGGGCCCATGAGCAGTTCTTC. Protein: CATSRDSGGAHEQFF. The rearrangement uses TRBV15 and TRBJ2-1; D perhaps matches TRBD2 (7 bases). This CDR3 comprises 15 residues. V was trimmed by 0 bases and J by 8 bases, leaving 14 bases between them. CDR1 is LNHNV and CDR2 is YYDKDF in the germline V gene (reference sequence).

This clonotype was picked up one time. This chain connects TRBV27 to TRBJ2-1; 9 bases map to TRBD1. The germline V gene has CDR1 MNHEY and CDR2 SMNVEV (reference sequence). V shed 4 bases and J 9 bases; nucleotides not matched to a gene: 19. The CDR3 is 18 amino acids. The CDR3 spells CASSYIGVSGQGNFEQFF. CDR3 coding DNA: TGTGCCAGCAGTTACATAGGGGTGTCGGGACAGGGAAACTTTGAGCAGTTCTTC.

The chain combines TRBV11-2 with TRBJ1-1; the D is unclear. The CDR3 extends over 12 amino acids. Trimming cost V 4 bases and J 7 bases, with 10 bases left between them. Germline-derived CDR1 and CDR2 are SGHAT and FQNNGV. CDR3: CASSWVADEAFF. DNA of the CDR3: TGTGCCAGCAGCTGGGTTGCGGATGAAGCTTTCTTT.

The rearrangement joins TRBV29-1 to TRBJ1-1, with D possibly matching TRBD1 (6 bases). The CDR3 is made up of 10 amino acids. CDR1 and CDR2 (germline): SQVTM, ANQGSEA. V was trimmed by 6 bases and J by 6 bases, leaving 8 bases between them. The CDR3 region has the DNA TGCAGCGTGTGGACAGCTGAAGCTTTCTTT. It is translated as CSVWTAEAFF.

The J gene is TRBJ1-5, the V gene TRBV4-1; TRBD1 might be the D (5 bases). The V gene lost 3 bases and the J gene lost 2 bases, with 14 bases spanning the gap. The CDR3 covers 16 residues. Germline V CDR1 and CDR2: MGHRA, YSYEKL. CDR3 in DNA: TGCGCCAGCAGCCACGACGCGGGGGAGGGCAATCAGCCCCAGCATTTT. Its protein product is CASSHDAGEGNQPQHF.

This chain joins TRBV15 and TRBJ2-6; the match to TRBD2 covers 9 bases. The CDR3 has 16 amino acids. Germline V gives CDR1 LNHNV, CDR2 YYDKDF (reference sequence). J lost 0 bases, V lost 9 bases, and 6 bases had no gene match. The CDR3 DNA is TGTGCCACTCATAGCGGGGGCTCCTCTGGGGCCAACGTCCTGACTTTC. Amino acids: CATHSGGSSGANVLTF.

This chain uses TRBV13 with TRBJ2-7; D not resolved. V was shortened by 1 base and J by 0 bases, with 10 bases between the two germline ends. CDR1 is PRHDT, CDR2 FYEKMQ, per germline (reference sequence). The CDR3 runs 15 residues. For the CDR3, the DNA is TGTGCCAGCAGCTTAGCAGGTCCCGACTCCTACGAGCAGTACTTC. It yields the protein CASSLAGPDSYEQYF.

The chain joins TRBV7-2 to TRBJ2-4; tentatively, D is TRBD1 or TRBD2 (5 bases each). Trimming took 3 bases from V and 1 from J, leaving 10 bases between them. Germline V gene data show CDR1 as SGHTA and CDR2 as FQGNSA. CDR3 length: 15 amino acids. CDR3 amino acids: CASSFGDRAKNIQYF. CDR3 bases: TGTGCCAGCAGCTTCGGGGACCGTGCCAAAAACATTCAGTACTTC.

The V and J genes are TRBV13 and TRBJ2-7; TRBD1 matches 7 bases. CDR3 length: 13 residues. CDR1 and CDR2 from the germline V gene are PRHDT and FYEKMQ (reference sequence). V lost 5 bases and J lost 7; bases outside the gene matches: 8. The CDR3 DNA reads TGTGCCAGCAGCGTAATGGGACAGTCGGAGCAGTACTTC. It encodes CASSVMGQSEQYF.

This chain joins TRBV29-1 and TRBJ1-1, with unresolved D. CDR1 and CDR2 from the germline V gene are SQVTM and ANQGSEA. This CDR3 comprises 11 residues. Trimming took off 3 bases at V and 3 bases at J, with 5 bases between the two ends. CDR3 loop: CSVERDTEAFF. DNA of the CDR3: TGCAGCGTTGAGAGGGACACTGAAGCTTTCTTT. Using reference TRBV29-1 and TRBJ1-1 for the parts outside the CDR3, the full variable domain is SAVISQKPSRDICQRGTSLTIQCQVDSQVTMMFWYRQQPGQSLTLIATANQGSEATYESGFVIDKFPISRPNLTFSTLTVSNMSPEDSSIYLCSVERDTEAFFGQGTRLTVV.

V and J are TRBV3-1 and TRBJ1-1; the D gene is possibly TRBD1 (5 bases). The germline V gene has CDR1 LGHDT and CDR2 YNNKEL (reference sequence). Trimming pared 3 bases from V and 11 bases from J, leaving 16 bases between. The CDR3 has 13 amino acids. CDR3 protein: CASSHRELGTAFF. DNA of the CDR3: TGTGCCAGCAGCCACCGAGAGTTAGGGACGGCTTTCTTT.

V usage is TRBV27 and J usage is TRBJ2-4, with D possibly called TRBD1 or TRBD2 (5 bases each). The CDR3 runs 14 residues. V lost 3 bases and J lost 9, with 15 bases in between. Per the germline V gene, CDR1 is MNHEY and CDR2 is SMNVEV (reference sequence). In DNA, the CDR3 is TGTGCCAGCAGTTTTGACGGGGCCGGAGTCATTCAGTACTTC. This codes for CASSFDGAGVIQYF.

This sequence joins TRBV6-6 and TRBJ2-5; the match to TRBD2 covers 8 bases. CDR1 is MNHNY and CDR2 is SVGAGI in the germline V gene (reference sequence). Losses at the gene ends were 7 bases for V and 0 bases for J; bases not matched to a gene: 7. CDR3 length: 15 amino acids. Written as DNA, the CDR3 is TGTGCCAGCACCCTTAGCGGGACGTACCAAGAGACCCAGTACTTC. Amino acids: CASTLSGTYQETQYF.

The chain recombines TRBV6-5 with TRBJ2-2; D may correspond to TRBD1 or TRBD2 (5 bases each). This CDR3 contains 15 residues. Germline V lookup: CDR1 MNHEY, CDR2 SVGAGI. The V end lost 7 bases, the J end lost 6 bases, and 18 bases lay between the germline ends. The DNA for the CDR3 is TGTGCCAGCATCCTCCGGGACGGCGCACCCGGGGAGCTGTTTTTT. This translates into CASILRDGAPGELFF.

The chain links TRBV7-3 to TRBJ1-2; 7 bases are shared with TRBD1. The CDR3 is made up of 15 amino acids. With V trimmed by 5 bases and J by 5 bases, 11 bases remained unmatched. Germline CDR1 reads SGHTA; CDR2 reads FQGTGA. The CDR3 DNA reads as TGTGCCAGCAGCCCCCCAGTCCCCAGGGGGTATGGCTACACCTTC. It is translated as CASSPPVPRGYGYTF. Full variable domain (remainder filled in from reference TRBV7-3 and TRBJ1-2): GAGVSQTPSNKVTEKGKYVELRCDPISGHTALYWYRQSLGQGPEFLIYFQGTGAADDSGLPNDRFFAVRPEGSVSTLKIQRTERGDSAVYLCASSPPVPRGYGYTFGSGTRLTVV.

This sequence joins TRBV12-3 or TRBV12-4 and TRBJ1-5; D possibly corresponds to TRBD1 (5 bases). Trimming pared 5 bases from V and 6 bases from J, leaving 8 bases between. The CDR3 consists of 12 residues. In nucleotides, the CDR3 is TGTGCCAGCAGTCGAGGGGTTCAGCCCCAGCATTTT. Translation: CASSRGVQPQHF.

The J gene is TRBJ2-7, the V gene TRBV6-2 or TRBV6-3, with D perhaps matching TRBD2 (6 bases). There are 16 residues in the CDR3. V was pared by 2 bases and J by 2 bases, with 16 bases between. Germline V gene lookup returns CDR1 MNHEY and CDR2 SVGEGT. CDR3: CASSYPMGAGTYEQYF. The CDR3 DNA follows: TGTGCCAGCAGTTACCCCATGGGTGCGGGGACCTACGAGCAGTACTTC.

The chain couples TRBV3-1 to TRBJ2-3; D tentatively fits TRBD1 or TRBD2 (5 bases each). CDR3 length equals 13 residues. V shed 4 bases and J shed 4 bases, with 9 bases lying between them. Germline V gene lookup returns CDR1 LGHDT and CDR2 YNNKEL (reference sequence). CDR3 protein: CASSLSGPDTQYF. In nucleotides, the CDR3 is TGTGCCAGCAGCCTCTCGGGACCAGATACGCAGTATTTT.